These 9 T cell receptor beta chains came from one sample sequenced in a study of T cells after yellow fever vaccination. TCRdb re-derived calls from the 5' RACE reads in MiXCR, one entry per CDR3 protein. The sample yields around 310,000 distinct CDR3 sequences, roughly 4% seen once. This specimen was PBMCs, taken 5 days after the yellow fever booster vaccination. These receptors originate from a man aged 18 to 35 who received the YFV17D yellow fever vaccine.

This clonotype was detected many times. The CDR3 sequence is CASSLEGHNTDTQYF. In nucleotides, the CDR3 is TGTGCCAGCAGCTTAGAGGGGCATAATACAGATACGCAGTATTTT. This chain uses TRBV7-6 with TRBJ2-3, with D maybe TRBD1 (5 bases). The germline V gene encodes CDR1 SGHVS and CDR2 FNYEAQ. This CDR3 spans 15 amino acids. Trimming removed 1 base at V and 3 bases at J, with 11 bases between.

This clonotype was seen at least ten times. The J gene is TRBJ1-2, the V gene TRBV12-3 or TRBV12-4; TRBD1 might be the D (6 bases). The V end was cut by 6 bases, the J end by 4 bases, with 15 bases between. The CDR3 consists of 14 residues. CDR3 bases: TGTGCCAGCAGCCCATTCAACAGGGTCTATGGCTACACCTTC. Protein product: CASSPFNRVYGYTF.

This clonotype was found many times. The CDR3 DNA follows: TGCGCCAGCAGCTCCACAGGGATAGAGACCCAGTACTTC. Amino acids: CASSSTGIETQYF. This rearrangement joins TRBV5-1 to TRBJ2-5, with D possibly TRBD1 on 6 matching bases. This CDR3 region has 13 residues. The germline gives CDR1 SGHRS, CDR2 YFSETQ. The V gene lost 3 bases and the J gene lost 4 bases, with 10 bases spanning the gap.

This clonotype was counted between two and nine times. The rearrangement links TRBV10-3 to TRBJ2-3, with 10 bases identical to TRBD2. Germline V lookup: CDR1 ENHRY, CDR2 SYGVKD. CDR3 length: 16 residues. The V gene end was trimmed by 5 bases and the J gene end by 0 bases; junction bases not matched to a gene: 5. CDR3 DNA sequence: TGTGCCATCAGTCCTATTAGCGGGGGGAGCACAGATACGCAGTATTTT. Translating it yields CAISPISGGSTDTQYF.

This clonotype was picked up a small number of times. Written as DNA, the CDR3 is TGCAGTGCGGCGGGGACTAGCTTCGACGAGCAGTACTTC. Encoded protein: CSAAGTSFDEQYF. V usage is TRBV20-1 and J usage is TRBJ2-7; 9 bases are a match to TRBD2. This CDR3 has 13 amino acids. Germline lookup yields CDR1 DFQATT and CDR2 SNEGSKA (reference sequence). With 6 bases clipped from V and 5 bases from J, the junction kept 8 bases outside the gene matches.

The CDR3, as DNA: TGTGCCAGCACCCTACGCCCCTACGAGCAGTACGTC. Translation gives CASTLRPYEQYV. This chain uses TRBV6-5 with TRBJ2-7, with unresolved D. The CDR3 is made up of 12 amino acids. Germline V CDR1 and CDR2: MNHEY, SVGAGI. V lost 7 bases and J lost 2, with 9 bases in between.

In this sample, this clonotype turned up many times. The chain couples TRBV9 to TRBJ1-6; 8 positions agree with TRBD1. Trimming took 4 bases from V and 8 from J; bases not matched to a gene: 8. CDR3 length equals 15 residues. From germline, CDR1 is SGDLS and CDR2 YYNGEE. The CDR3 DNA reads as TGTGCCAGCAGCAGAACCGGACAGGGAGATTCACCCCTCCACTTT. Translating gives CASSRTGQGDSPLHF.

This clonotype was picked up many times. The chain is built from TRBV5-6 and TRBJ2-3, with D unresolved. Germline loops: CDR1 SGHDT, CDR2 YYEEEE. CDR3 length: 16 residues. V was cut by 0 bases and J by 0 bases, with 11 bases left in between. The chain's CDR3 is CASSLVKRRSTDTQYF. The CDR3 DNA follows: TGTGCCAGCAGCTTGGTTAAGAGACGTAGCACAGATACGCAGTATTTT.

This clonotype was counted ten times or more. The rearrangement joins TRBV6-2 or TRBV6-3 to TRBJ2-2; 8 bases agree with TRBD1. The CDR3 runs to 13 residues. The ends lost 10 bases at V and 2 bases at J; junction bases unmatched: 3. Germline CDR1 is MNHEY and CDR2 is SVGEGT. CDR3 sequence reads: CATDRGNTGELFF. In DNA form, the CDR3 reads TGTGCCACAGACAGGGGAAACACCGGGGAGCTGTTTTTT.